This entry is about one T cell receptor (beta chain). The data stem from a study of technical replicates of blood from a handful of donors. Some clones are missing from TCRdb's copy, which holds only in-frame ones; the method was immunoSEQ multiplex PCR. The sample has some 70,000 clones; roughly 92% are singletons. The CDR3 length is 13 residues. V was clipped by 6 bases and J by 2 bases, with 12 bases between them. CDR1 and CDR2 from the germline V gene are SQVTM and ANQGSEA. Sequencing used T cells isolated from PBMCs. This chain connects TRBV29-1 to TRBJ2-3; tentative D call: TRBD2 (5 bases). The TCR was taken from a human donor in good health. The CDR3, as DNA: TGCAGCGTCCGGGGTACCATCACAGATACGCAGTATTTT. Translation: CSVRGTITDTQYF.